This T cell receptor (beta chain) derives from a study of CD8+CD57+ T cells in acquired aplastic anemia. A note on this clonotype: Its target is not known.

The template for TCR beta VDJ and CDR3 sequence profiling was genomic DNA. TCRdb fed the reads into MiXCR, producing one record per CDR3 protein. The data show around 170,000 distinct CDR3 sequences, around half seen once. Study-level findings and limits: Both patients and controls carried the same twenty-nine CD8+ CDR3 sequences.

Flow cytometry had shown expanded CD8+CD57+ cells in the patients chosen for sequencing. Receipt of therapy had not occurred in any patient by the time of blood sampling. Germline V gives CDR1 LNHDA, CDR2 SQIVND (reference sequence). The CDR3 covers 16 residues. V lost 3 bases to trimming and J lost 0 bases, with 12 bases between them. The chain links TRBV19 to TRBJ2-4; no reliable D call. The sequenced sample consisted of sorted CD4+, CD8+, or CD8+CD57+ T cells (not recorded which) from PBMCs. This sequence was found in a human donor with aplastic anemia. DNA of the CDR3: TGTGCCAGTAGTATCGGCGGTAGACTAGCCAAAAACATTCAGTACTTC. Amino acids: CASSIGGRLAKNIQYF.